This record concerns one T cell receptor (beta chain) sequence. The data stem from a study of technical replicates of blood from a few donors. The germline V gene has CDR1 MDHEN and CDR2 SYDVKM. The CDR3 has 11 amino acids. V was cut by 2 bases and J by 7 bases, with 5 bases left in between. Profiling relied on immunoSEQ multiplex PCR, and the TCRdb table lists in-frame clones only, not all of them. The sample lists tens of thousands of clones; around 94% were seen once. This receptor was obtained from a human donor in good health. The chain links TRBV28 to TRBJ1-2; D remains ambiguous. The specimen was T cells isolated from PBMCs. CDR3 sequence: CASSLVSGYTF. DNA of the CDR3: TGTGCCAGCAGTTTAGTTAGTGGCTACACCTTC.